The T cell receptor beta chain described here comes from a study of monozygotic twins with inflammatory bowel disease. For each CDR3 protein, TCRdb gives one entry from its re-call of the 5' RACE reads, without DNA. The specimen's table records nearly 45,000 distinct CDR3 sequences. There are 15 residues in the CDR3. Germline V gives CDR1 KGHSH, CDR2 LQKENI. Total RNA isolation used whole blood (no T cell sorting was performed). The material sequenced was blood. The TCR originated in a human donor with ulcerative colitis or Crohn's disease, or a healthy co-twin of an affected twin (not recorded which). This chain uses TRBV18 with TRBJ1-1. The CDR3 spells CASSPMMALNTEAFF.